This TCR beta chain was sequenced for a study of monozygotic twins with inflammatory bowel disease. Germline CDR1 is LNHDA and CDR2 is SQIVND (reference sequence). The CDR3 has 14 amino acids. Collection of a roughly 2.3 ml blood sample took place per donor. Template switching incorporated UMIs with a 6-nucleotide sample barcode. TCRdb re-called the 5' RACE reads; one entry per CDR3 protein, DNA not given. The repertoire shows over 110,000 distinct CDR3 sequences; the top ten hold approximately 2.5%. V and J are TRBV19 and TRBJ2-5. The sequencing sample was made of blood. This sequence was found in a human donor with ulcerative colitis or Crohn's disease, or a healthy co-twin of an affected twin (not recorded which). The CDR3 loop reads CASSMINSYETQYF. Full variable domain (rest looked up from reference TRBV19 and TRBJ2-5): DGGITQSPKYLFRKEGQNVTLSCEQNLNHDAMYWYRQDPGQGLRLIYYSQIVNDFQKGDIAEGYSVSREKKESFPLTVTSAQKNPTAFYLCASSMINSYETQYFGPGTRLLVL.